This TCR beta chain derives from a study of chemoradiotherapy in HPV16-positive cancers. The wider study: Candidate HPV-specific T-cell clones and common TCR motifs came from functional assays in two HPV16-positive patients. Study conclusions and caveats: Non-HPV-specific T cells did not expand in tumors during treatment, whereas candidate HPV-specific clones and E7-related motifs did.

Trimming took 3 bases from V and 5 from J; bases not matched to a gene: 9. In germline, CDR1 is SGHRS, CDR2 YFSETQ. This CDR3 spans 15 amino acids. Repertoires were sampled repeatedly during chemoradiotherapy. The protocol was immunoSEQ multiplex PCR, while the TCRdb copy is restricted to in-frame clones and leaves out a portion. The profile covers roughly 10,000 clones, with over 60% appearing a single time and 13% taken by the ten largest. This clone was recorded a few times. What it binds is not known. The sequence derives from a human donor with HPV-associated anogenital cancer. The sequenced sample was tumor tissue, obtained from a patient who underwent chemoradiotherapy. V is TRBV5-1 and J is TRBJ1-2; TRBD1 agrees at 8 bases. CDR3 region: CASSSGQGPGYGYTF. In DNA, the CDR3 is TGCGCCAGCAGCTCCGGACAGGGTCCGGGGTATGGCTACACCTTC.